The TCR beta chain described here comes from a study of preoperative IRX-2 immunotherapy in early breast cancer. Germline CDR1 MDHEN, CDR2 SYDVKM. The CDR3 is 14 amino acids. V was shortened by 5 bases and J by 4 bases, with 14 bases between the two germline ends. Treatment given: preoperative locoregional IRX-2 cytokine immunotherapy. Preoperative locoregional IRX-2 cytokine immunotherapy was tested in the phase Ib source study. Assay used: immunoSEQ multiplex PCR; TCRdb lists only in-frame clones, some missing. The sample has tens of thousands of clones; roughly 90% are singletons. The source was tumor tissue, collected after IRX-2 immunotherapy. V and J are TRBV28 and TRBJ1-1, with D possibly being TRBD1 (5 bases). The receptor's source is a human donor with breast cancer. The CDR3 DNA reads TGTGCCAGCAGTAGAGGTGGAGGGACCACTGAAGCTTTCTTT. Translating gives CASSRGGGTTEAFF.